What follows describes a single T cell receptor beta chain. Its specificity is unknown. V was shortened by 8 bases and J by 8 bases, with 34 bases between the two germline ends. Germline V gene data show CDR1 as LGHNT and CDR2 as FRNRAP. The CDR3 has 20 residues. These data are taken from a study of T cell repertoires in cytomegalovirus infection. Across the whole study: The authors used CMV epitopes that were HLA-C-restricted (recently identified) and HLA-B-restricted (well studied). Public TCR beta signatures provided an indication of both CMV infection and a matching HLA type.

Via MiXCR, TCRdb re-called the reads, giving one row per CDR3 protein. The table lists around 900,000 distinct CDR3 sequences, approximately 30% of them singletons, with around an eighth in the top ten. The chain joins TRBV12-5 to TRBJ1-6; possible D gene TRBD1, 6 bases. The sequenced sample was cultured CD8+ T cells from PBMCs, obtained from culture after CMV antigen stimulation. The sequence was collected from a human donor in good health (CMV status not recorded). Some clones in this sample may be carry-over from other donors' samples. The CDR3 region is CASSLTPLRDTGVPYSPLHF. CDR3 nucleotides: TGTGCTAGTAGTCTGACCCCATTACGGGACACCGGTGTTCCTTATTCACCCCTCCACTTT.